What follows are 2 T cell receptor beta chains derived from one specimen sequenced in a study of T cell responses to AZD1222 COVID-19 vaccine. Measured with immunoSEQ multiplex PCR; TCRdb has only the in-frame clones, and not every one. The profile covers 95,000 to 150,000 clones, with about 92% appearing a single time and over 0.95% taken by the ten largest. The specimen comprised peripheral blood, sampled on day 0 of AZD1222 vaccination. These receptors were obtained from an adult in good health.

This clone was counted a single time. The chain links TRBV9 to TRBJ2-7, with 10 bases aligning to TRBD2. The CDR3 contains 15 residues. Looked up from germline, CDR1 is SGDLS and CDR2 is YYNGEE. The V and J ends lost 5 bases and 4 bases, in that order; junction bases with no gene match: 9. The CDR3 bases are TGTGCCAGCAGTCCTAGCGGGAGATTTCGGTACGAGCAGTACTTC. This translates into CASSPSGRFRYEQYF.

The chain uses TRBV10-3 and TRBJ2-7, with D uncertain. There are 15 residues in the CDR3. V was pared by 6 bases and J by 0 bases, with 15 bases between. CDR1 and CDR2 (germline): ENHRY, SYGVKD. In DNA form, the CDR3 reads TGTGCCATCAGGGATACGAAAATAGGCTCCTACGAGCAGTACTTC. This sequence encodes CAIRDTKIGSYEQYF.